Following are 13 T cell receptor beta chains from one sample sequenced in a study of cytomegalovirus exposure and HLA in healthy donors. The PCR made use of 60 Vbeta and 13 Jbeta primers. This table comes from immunoSEQ multiplex PCR, and its TCRdb copy is limited to in-frame clones, with some not included. The sample includes some 190,000 clones, 85% seen only once; the top ten take 1%. Sequenced material: PBMCs. Every receptor here comes from a boy aged 2 to 10 in good health and CMV-seronegative.

The chain joins TRBV5-1 to TRBJ2-3; TRBD2 matches at 11 bases. V lost 2 bases and J lost 1; bases outside the gene matches: 0. The CDR3 has 15 residues. The germline CDR1 and CDR2 sequences are SGHRS and YFSETQ. The CDR3 loop is CASSLLAGGTDTQYF. The CDR3 coding sequence is TGCGCCAGCAGCTTACTAGCGGGGGGCACAGATACGCAGTATTTT.

This chain uses TRBV14 with TRBJ1-1, with D unresolved. Per the germline V gene, CDR1 is SGHDN and CDR2 is FVKESK. The germline V and J ends were trimmed by 1 base and 5 bases, with 11 bases remaining between them. The CDR3 contains 14 residues. This CDR3 is CASSQAVISTEAFF. DNA for the CDR3: TGTGCCAGCAGCCAAGCGGTCATTTCAACTGAAGCTTTCTTT.

The chain combines TRBV28 with TRBJ1-3; no clear D. The ends were cut back, 5 bases at V and 0 bases at J, with 11 bases in the middle. CDR1 is MDHEN and CDR2 is SYDVKM in the germline V gene. The CDR3 length is 15 residues. This chain's CDR3 is CASSHLDFSGNTIYF. CDR3 DNA sequence: TGTGCCAGCAGTCATCTTGACTTCTCTGGAAACACCATATATTTT. The variable domain in full, completed from reference TRBV28 and TRBJ1-3, reads DVKVTQSSRYLVKRTGEKVFLECVQDMDHENMFWYRQDPGLGLRLIYFSYDVKMKEKGDIPEGYSVSREKKERFSLILESASTNQTSMYLCASSHLDFSGNTIYFGEGSWLTVV.

V usage is TRBV2 and J usage is TRBJ2-1, with D hard to call. Trimming took 8 bases from V and 5 from J, leaving 19 bases between them. This CDR3 spans 15 amino acids. The germline CDR1 and CDR2 sequences are SNHLY and FYNNEI. The CDR3 protein is CASQRVRSIDNEQFF. The CDR3 DNA sequence: TGTGCCAGCCAAAGAGTCCGATCAATTGACAATGAGCAGTTCTTC.

The chain is built from TRBV5-1 and TRBJ1-1; TRBD1 is a possible D gene (5 bases). V shed 3 bases and J shed 4 bases, with 10 bases lying between them. Germline CDR1 and CDR2: SGHRS and YFSETQ. The CDR3 extends over 13 amino acids. DNA of the CDR3: TGCGCCAGCAGCTGGCAGGGAACCACTGAAGCTTTCTTT. It yields the protein CASSWQGTTEAFF.

The J gene is TRBJ2-3, the V gene TRBV20-1, with a weak D call TRBD2 (5 bases). The CDR3 has 11 amino acids. V lost 5 bases and J 9 bases, leaving 12 bases between the germline ends. Per germline, CDR1 DFQATT and CDR2 SNEGSKA (reference sequence). As DNA, the CDR3 is TGCAGTGCTCTGACTAACCCAACGCAGTATTTT. Its translation is CSALTNPTQYF.

The J gene is TRBJ2-5, the V gene TRBV27; D gene uncertain. The CDR3 spans 13 residues. Per the germline V gene, CDR1 is MNHEY and CDR2 is SMNVEV (reference sequence). V was shortened by 1 base and J by 1 base, with 4 bases between the two germline ends. The CDR3 DNA sequence: TGTGCCAGCAGTTTATACAGCCAAGAGACCCAGTACTTC. Residues: CASSLYSQETQYF.

The chain carries TRBV28 and TRBJ1-5; D remains unclear. CDR3 size: 12 residues. CDR1 is MDHEN, CDR2 SYDVKM, per germline. The V end was cut by 8 bases, the J end by 6 bases, with 11 bases between. For the CDR3, the DNA is TGTGCCAGCGGCAGGCTGACTCAGCCCCAGCATTTT. This sequence encodes CASGRLTQPQHF. Drawing the rest from reference TRBV28 and TRBJ1-5, the complete variable domain is DVKVTQSSRYLVKRTGEKVFLECVQDMDHENMFWYRQDPGLGLRLIYFSYDVKMKEKGDIPEGYSVSREKKERFSLILESASTNQTSMYLCASGRLTQPQHFGDGTRLSIL.

This clone came up once. The chain joins TRBV7-9 to TRBJ1-1; TRBD1 is a possible D gene (5 bases). CDR1 is SEHNR and CDR2 is FQNEAQ in the germline V gene (reference sequence). V was trimmed by 5 bases and J by 7 bases, leaving 14 bases between them. The CDR3 contains 13 residues. The CDR3 loop reads CASSMGGAVEAFF. Written as DNA, the CDR3 is TGTGCCAGCAGCATGGGCGGGGCGGTTGAAGCTTTCTTT.

This chain links TRBV19 with TRBJ2-1; tentatively, D is TRBD2 (6 bases). Germline V lookup: CDR1 LNHDA, CDR2 SQIVND (reference sequence). V was shortened by 3 bases and J by 4 bases, with 10 bases between the two germline ends. The CDR3 is 14 amino acids. The CDR3 DNA reads as TGTGCCAGTAGTATGATGGGGGGTTACAATGAGCAGTTCTTC. It is translated as CASSMMGGYNEQFF.

The rearrangement links TRBV5-1 to TRBJ1-2; D is undetermined. The CDR3 sequence is 15 residues long. The germline gives CDR1 SGHRS, CDR2 YFSETQ. V was pared by 0 bases and J by 4 bases, with 13 bases between. CDR3 coding DNA: TGCGCCAGCAGCTTGGCCCTAGCGAGTAGCTATGGCTACACCTTC. This codes for CASSLALASSYGYTF.

This chain links TRBV28 with TRBJ1-3, with 7 bases aligning to TRBD1. This CDR3 contains 17 residues. From germline, CDR1 is MDHEN and CDR2 SYDVKM. The trim removed 4 bases at V and 0 bases at J, leaving 9 bases unmatched. The CDR3 DNA follows: TGTGCCAGCAGTTCCTACAGGGGACAAACCTCTGGAAACACCATATATTTT. It yields the protein CASSSYRGQTSGNTIYF.

The CDR3 DNA sequence: TGTGCCAGCGGGGACAGGGTCTATGGCTACACCTTC. Translating it yields CASGDRVYGYTF. V is TRBV28 and J is TRBJ1-2; TRBD1 matches 9 bases. There are 12 residues in the CDR3. Trimming took 8 bases from V and 4 from J; bases not matched to a gene: 2. CDR1 and CDR2 (germline): MDHEN, SYDVKM.